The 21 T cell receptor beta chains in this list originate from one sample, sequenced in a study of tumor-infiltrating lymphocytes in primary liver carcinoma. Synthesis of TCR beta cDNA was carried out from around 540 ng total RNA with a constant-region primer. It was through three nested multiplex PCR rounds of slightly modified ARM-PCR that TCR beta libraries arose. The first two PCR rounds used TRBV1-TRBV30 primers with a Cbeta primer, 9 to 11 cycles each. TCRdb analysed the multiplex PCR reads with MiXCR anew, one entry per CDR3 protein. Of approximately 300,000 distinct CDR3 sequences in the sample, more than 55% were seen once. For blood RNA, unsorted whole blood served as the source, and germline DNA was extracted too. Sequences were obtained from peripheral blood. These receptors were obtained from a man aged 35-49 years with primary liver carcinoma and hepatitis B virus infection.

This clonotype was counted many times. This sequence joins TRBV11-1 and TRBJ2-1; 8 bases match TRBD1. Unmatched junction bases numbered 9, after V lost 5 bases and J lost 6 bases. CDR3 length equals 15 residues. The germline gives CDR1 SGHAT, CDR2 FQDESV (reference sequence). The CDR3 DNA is TGTGCCAGCAGCCTCCGGGACAGGTACCTCAATGAGCAGTTCTTC. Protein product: CASSLRDRYLNEQFF.

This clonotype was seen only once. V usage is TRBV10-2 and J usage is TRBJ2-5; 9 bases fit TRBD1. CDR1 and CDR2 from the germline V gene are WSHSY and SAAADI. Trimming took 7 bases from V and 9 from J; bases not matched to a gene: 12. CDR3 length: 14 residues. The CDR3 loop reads CASTDRGTIEAQYF. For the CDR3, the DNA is TGCGCCAGCACTGACAGGGGGACAATCGAGGCCCAGTACTTC.

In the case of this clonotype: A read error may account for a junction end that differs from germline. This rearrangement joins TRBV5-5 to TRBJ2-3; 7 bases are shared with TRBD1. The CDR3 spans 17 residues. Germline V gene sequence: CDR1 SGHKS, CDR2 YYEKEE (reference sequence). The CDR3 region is CASSLDHRGQRTDAQYF. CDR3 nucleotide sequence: TGTGCCAGCAGCTTGGATCATAGGGGGCAGAGGACAGATGCGCAGTATTTT.

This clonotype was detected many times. The CDR3 spells CASSYRLTNTEAFF. DNA of the CDR3: TGTGCCAGCAGTTACCGACTGACGAACACTGAAGCTTTCTTT. The V and J genes are TRBV6-5 and TRBJ1-1; no reliable D call. The CDR3 extends over 14 amino acids. CDR1 and CDR2 (germline): MNHEY, SVGAGI. V lost 2 bases, J lost 1 base, and 8 bases lay in between.

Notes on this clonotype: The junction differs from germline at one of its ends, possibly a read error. CDR3 residues: CTSSLGGSPYYEQSF. In nucleotides, the CDR3 is TGTACCAGCAGCTTAGGCGGGAGCCCGTACTATGAGCAGTCATTC. The genes are TRBV7-9 and TRBJ2-1, with 7 bases that match TRBD2. CDR1 is SEHNR, CDR2 FQNEAQ, per germline (reference sequence). The CDR3 contains 15 residues.

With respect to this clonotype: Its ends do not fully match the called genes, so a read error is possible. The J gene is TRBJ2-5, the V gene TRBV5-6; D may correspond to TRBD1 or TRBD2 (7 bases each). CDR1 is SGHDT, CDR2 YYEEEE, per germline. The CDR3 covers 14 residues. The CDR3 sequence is CASSLDQGGETHYF. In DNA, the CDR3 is TGTGCCAGCAGCTTGGATCAGGGGGGGGAGACCCACTACTTC.

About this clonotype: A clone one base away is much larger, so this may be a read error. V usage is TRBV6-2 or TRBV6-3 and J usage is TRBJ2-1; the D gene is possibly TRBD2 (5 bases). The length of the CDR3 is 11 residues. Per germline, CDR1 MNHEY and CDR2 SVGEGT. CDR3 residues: CVSSSIGGTVF. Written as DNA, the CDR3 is TGTGTCAGCAGTTCCATCGGAGGCACGGTCTTC.

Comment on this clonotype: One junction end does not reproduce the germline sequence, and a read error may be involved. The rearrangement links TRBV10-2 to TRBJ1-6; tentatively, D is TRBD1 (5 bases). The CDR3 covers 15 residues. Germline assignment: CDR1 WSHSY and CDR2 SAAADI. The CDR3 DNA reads TGCGCCGGCAGGTTACAGGTGGGCGAGAATTCACCCCTCCACTTT. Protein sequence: CAGRLQVGENSPLHF.

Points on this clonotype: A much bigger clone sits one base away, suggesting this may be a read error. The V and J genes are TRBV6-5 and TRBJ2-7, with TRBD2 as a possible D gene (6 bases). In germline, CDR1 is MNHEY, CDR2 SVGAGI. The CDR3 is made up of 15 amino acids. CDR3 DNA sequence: TGTGCCAGCAGCTTAGGGACCGCGGGACCCTACAAGCAGTACTTC. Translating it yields CASSLGTAGPYKQYF.

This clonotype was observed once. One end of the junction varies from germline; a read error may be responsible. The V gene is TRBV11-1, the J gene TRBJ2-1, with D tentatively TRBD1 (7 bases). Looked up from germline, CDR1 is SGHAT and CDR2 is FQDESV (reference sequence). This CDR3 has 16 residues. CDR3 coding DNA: TGTGCCAGCAGCTCCACAGGGGAGGTATGGAACAATGGGCAGTTCTTC. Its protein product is CASSSTGEVWNNGQFF.

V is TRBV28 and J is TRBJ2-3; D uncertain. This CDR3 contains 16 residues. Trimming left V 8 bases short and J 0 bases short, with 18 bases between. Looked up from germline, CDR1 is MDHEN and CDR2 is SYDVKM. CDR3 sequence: CASFPPGIYSTDTQYF. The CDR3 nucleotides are TGTGCCAGCTTCCCCCCAGGTATCTACAGCACAGATACGCAGTATTTT.

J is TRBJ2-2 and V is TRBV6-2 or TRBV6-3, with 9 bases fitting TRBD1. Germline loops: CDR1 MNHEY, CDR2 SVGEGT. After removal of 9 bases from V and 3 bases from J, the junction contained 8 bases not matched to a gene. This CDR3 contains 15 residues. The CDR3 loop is CASKTGGPYTGELFF. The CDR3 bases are TGTGCCAGTAAGACAGGGGGACCTTACACCGGGGAGCTGTTTTTT.

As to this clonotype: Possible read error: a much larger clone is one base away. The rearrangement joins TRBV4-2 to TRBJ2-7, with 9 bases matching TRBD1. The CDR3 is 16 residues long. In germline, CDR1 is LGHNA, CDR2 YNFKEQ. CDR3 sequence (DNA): TGTGTCAGCAGCCAAGGAACAGGGGGCGGGTTCTACGAGCAGTACTTC. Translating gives CVSSQGTGGGFYEQYF.

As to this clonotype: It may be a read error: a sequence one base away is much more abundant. CDR3 coding DNA: TGTACCAGCAGTTACTTTAGACCTGGACAGGGGAATTCACCCCTCCACTTT. Residues: CTSSYFRPGQGNSPLHF. The chain combines TRBV6-5 with TRBJ1-6; TRBD1 aligns across 9 bases. Germline CDR1 reads MNHEY; CDR2 reads SVGAGI. The CDR3 extends over 17 amino acids.

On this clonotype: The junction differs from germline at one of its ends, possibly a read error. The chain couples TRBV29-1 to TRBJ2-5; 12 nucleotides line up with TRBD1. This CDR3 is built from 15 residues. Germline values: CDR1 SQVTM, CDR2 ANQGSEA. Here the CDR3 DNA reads TGTAGCGTTGAAGGGGACAGGGGGCGAGCAGAGGCCCAGTACTTC. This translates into CSVEGDRGRAEAQYF.

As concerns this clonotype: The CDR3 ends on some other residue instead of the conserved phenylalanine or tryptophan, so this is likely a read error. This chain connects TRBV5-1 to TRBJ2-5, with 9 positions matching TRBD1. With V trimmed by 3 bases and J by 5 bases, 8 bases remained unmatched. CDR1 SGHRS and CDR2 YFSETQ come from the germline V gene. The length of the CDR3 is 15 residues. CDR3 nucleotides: TGCGCCAGCAGCTACGCCCGGGACAGGGTTGAGACCCAGTACTCC. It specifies CASSYARDRVETQYS.

The CDR3 here is CASRRQVWGTEAFF. The CDR3, as DNA: TGTGCCAGCAGGCGACAGGTCTGGGGGACTGAAGCTTTCTTT. The rearrangement links TRBV28 to TRBJ1-1, with D tentatively TRBD1 (6 bases). V lost 6 bases to trimming and J lost 5 bases, with 16 bases between them. The V gene's germline CDR1 is MDHEN and CDR2 SYDVKM. The CDR3 extends over 14 amino acids.

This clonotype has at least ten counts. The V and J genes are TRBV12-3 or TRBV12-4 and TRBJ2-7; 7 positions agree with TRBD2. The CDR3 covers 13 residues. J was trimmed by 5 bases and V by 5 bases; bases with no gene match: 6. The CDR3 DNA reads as TGTGCCAGCAGTCGGAGCGGGACCCACGAGCAGTACTTC. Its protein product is CASSRSGTHEQYF.

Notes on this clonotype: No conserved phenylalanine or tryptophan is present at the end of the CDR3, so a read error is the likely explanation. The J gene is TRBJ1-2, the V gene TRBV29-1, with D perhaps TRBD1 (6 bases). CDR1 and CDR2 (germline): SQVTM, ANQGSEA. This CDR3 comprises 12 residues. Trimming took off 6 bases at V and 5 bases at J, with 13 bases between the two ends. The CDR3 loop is CSVGHETYGYTL. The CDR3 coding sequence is TGCAGCGTGGGACATGAGACATATGGCTACACCCTC.

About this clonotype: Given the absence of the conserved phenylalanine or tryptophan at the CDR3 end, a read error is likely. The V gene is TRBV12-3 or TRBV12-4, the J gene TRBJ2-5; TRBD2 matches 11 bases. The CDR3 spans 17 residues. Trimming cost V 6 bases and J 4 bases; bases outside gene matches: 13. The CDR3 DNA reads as TGTGCCAGCAGCCCCACCGGGACTAGCGGACTCCGAGAGACCCAGTACGTC. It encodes CASSPTGTSGLRETQYV.

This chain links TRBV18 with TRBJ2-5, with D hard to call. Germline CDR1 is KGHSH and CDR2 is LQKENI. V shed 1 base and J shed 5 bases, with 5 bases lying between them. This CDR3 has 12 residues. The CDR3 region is CASSPLHETQYF. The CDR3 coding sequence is TGTGCCAGCTCACCACTACATGAGACCCAGTACTTC. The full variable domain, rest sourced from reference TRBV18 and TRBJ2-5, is NAGVMQNPRHLVRRRGQEARLRCSPMKGHSHVYWYRQLPEEGLKFMVYLQKENIIDESGMPKERFSAEFPKEGPSILRIQQVVRGDSAAYFCASSPLHETQYFGPGTRLLVL.